This TCR beta chain stems from a study of shared clonotypes between healthy human individuals. Study outcomes and limitations: Inspection by rarefaction showed sorted-subset sequencing to be incomplete despite large depth.

The CDR3 runs 15 residues. Trimming left V 6 bases short and J 5 bases short, with 19 bases between. Germline CDR1 is MNHEY and CDR2 is SMNVEV (reference sequence). A remark on this clone: What it binds is unknown.

Assay execution took place at the deep level. On sorted subsets, replicate PCRs used approximately 200 ng DNA, or 25,000 to 35,000 T cell genomes. Study processing details: Owing to the provision of junction-only sequences devoid of quality scores by immunoSEQ, filtering differed. Using immunoSEQ multiplex PCR, the repertoire was profiled, and TCRdb retains in-frame clones only, with some absent. V, J and clone size reflect that table, while D and trimming were determined from the DNA. The data show 730,000 or so clones, roughly 70% seen once. The source is a woman in her twenties or thirties in good health. Sequencing used memory CD4+ T cells sorted from blood. This sample's subset: CD45RA-negative fraction. This sequence joins TRBV27 and TRBJ1-2; D is undetermined. CDR3 in DNA: TGTGCCAGCAGGCTACTTGGGGATCAGAAATATGGCTACACCTTC. It specifies CASRLLGDQKYGYTF.